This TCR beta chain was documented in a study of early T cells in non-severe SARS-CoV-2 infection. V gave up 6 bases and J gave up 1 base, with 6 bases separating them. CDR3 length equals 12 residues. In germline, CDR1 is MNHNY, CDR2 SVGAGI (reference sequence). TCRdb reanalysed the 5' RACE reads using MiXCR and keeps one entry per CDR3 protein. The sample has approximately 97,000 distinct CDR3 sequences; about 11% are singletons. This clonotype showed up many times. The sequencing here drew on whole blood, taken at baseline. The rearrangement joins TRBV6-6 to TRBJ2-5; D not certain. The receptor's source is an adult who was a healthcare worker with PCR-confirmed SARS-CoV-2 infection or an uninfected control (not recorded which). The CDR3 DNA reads TGTGCCAGCAGAAGGACCCAAGAGACCCAGTACTTC. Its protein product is CASRRTQETQYF.